This T cell receptor (beta chain) was identified in a study of blood T cells in healthy people across ages. CDR3 length equals 15 residues. Deletions cut 1 base from V and 3 bases from J, with 12 bases between. From germline, CDR1 is KGHSH and CDR2 LQKENI. The second PCR ran about 7 to 12 cycles with a sample-barcoded 5' primer and J-beta primers. From the 5' RACE reads, TCRdb called clonotypes with MiXCR, one entry per CDR3 protein. This table has about a million distinct CDR3 sequences, about two fifths appearing once. This chain connects TRBV18 to TRBJ2-5; TRBD1 or TRBD2 may be the D gene (5 bases each). The sample taken for sequencing was blood. The sequence derives from a man aged 18 to 30 in good health. The CDR3 here is CASSPRGREEETQYF. CDR3 sequence (DNA): TGTGCCAGCTCACCACGGGGGAGAGAAGAAGAGACCCAGTACTTC.